This paragraph reports one T cell receptor beta chain. Its cognate antigen is unknown. Generated by immunoSEQ multiplex PCR, the TCRdb table keeps only in-frame clones and is missing some. Of about 8,500 clones detected, about 86% appear once; the ten largest clones hold 9% to 14%. No patient escaped relapse after autologous stem cell transplantation, and brentuximab vedotin exposure varied. Thawed PBMCs yielded CD4+ T cells through magnetic negative selection. The best responses consisted of complete response, partial response or progressive disease. Germline-derived CDR1 and CDR2 are SNHLY and FYNNEI. V lost 2 bases, J lost 8 bases, and 7 bases stayed unmatched. The CDR3 is 14 amino acids. The data stem from a study of PD-1 blockade in classical Hodgkin lymphoma. Study-wide points: There was a significant rise in CD4+ TCR diversity by C4D1, with no such rise for CD8+. Possible causes of repertoire differences, disease activity or prior therapy, remain undefined. The study found complete responders had baseline diversity similar to newly diagnosed patients.

The rearrangement joins TRBV2 to TRBJ1-1, with 8 nucleotides matching TRBD1. This clonotype was sampled from a human donor with classical Hodgkin lymphoma. Source: CD4+ T cells from blood, taken at baseline. This CDR3 is CASSEPGGGSEAFF. In nucleotides, the CDR3 is TGTGCCAGCAGTGAACCAGGGGGCGGCTCGGAAGCTTTCTTT.